This T cell receptor (beta chain) was documented in a study of cytomegalovirus exposure and HLA in healthy donors. The germline CDR1 and CDR2 sequences are SGHKS and YYEKEE (reference sequence). This CDR3 region has 13 residues. V was trimmed by 2 bases and J by 6 bases, leaving 9 bases between them. A multiplex PCR was run with 60 Vbeta primers and 13 Jbeta primers. The repertoire was sequenced with immunoSEQ multiplex PCR; TCRdb's copy has only in-frame clones and lacks some. The top ten hold roughly 14% of the sample, which has approximately 100,000 clones, roughly 80% seen once. Study-level findings and limits: There were several of the most significant clusters that appeared linked to common viral pathogens in a later analysis. Most sequenced TCRs were rare (though some public TCRs occurred in many donors).

Worth noting for this clone: Its specificity is unknown.

The sequenced sample was PBMCs. This chain joins TRBV5-5 and TRBJ1-5; D remains ambiguous. The TCR was taken from a male donor in good health and CMV-seropositive. CDR3 sequence reads: CASSLQTAQPQHF. The DNA of the CDR3 is TGTGCCAGCAGCTTACAGACCGCTCAGCCCCAGCATTTT.